This TCR beta chain was documented in a study of shared clonotypes between healthy human individuals. Study-wide background: A donor's plate count was three for CD4 naive and three for CD4 memory; CD8 naive had two and CD8 memory one. Regarding the study as a whole: Donor scarcity curtailed the genetic and exposure-history diversity represented herein.

Comment on this clone: Its specificity is unknown. Other nucleotide sequences in the sample specify the same CDR3.

The repertoire was sequenced with immunoSEQ multiplex PCR; TCRdb's copy has only in-frame clones and lacks some. The sample yields 2,500,000 or so clones, approximately 90% seen once. Trimming took 1 base from V and 4 from J, leaving 2 bases between them. The germline CDR1 and CDR2 sequences are SGHAT and FQNNGV. This CDR3 is built from 11 residues. V is TRBV11-2 and J is TRBJ2-7; D gene uncertain. The material sequenced was naive CD4+ T cells from PBMCs. Noted subset: CD45RA+ positively selected. This receptor was identified in a man aged 18 to 29 in good health. Some clones in this sample may be carry-over from other donors' samples. CDR3 nucleotides: TGTGCCAGCAGCTTAGTTTACGAGCAGTACTTC. Amino acid sequence: CASSLVYEQYF.